A single sample gave rise to the 15 T cell receptor beta chains below, sequenced in a study of T and B cells in COVID-19 patients. Each TRB amplification used about 230-550 ng of genomic DNA from blood. BIOMED2 TRB-A/B primer pools were used in multiplex TRB PCR. A single record per CDR3 protein comes from TCRdb applying MiXCR to the multiplex PCR reads. The sample yields around 19,000 distinct CDR3 sequences, around 35% seen once. The specimen sequenced was blood. These receptors originate from a human donor with active COVID-19.

The table lists this clonotype with a few counts. The V gene is TRBV6-2 or TRBV6-3, the J gene TRBJ2-5, with 8 bases lining up with TRBD2. CDR1 is MNHEY and CDR2 is SVGEGT in the germline V gene. CDR3 size: 14 residues. Germline trimming cut 5 bases from V and 3 bases from J; bases unmatched to any gene: 5. CDR3 nucleotides: TGTGCCAGCAGTCAGGGACTAGACGAAGAGACCCAGTACTTC. It is translated as CASSQGLDEETQYF.

This clonotype has a handful of counts. The chain uses TRBV6-5 and TRBJ2-2, with D perhaps being TRBD1 or TRBD2 (5 bases each). Germline-derived CDR1 and CDR2 are MNHEY and SVGAGI. This CDR3 spans 15 amino acids. Trimming took 3 bases from V and 2 from J, leaving 10 bases between them. CDR3 amino acids: CASSYEGSNTGELFF. CDR3 coding DNA: TGTGCCAGCAGTTATGAGGGGTCCAACACCGGGGAGCTGTTTTTT.

Only a few counts were recorded for this clonotype. This chain links TRBV7-6 with TRBJ2-1; D not certain. Trimming cost V 4 bases and J 6 bases, with 13 bases left between them. Germline CDR1 is SGHVS and CDR2 is FNYEAQ. CDR3 length: 14 amino acids. The CDR3 loop is CASSSLRHFNEQFF. In DNA, the CDR3 is TGTGCCAGCAGCTCACTTCGCCATTTCAATGAGCAGTTCTTC.

The rearrangement uses TRBV27 and TRBJ2-5; D is unclear. The CDR3 covers 14 residues. CDR1 and CDR2 from the germline V gene are MNHEY and SMNVEV (reference sequence). V lost 5 bases and J lost 0, with 10 bases in between. CDR3 in DNA: TGTGCCAGCAGTAGGATGGGATACCAAGAGACCCAGTACTTC. Encoded protein: CASSRMGYQETQYF.

The rearrangement links TRBV20-1 to TRBJ1-2; 9 bases line up with TRBD1. J was trimmed by 4 bases and V by 7 bases; bases with no gene match: 7. CDR3 length: 13 amino acids. The germline V gene has CDR1 DFQATT and CDR2 SNEGSKA (reference sequence). The chain's CDR3 is CSVGTGSFYGYTF. In nucleotides, the CDR3 is TGCAGTGTTGGGACAGGGAGTTTCTATGGCTACACCTTC.

This rearrangement joins TRBV7-2 to TRBJ2-3; 11 nucleotides match TRBD2. J gave up 6 bases and V 5 bases, and 10 bases lay outside the gene matches. CDR1 SGHTA and CDR2 FQGNSA come from the germline V gene. This CDR3 has 16 residues. The CDR3 DNA reads TGTGCCAGCAGCGCGACCGGGACTAGCGGATTGGATACGCAGTATTTT. Protein: CASSATGTSGLDTQYF.

The J gene is TRBJ2-3, the V gene TRBV5-5, with D possibly matching TRBD2 (7 bases). The germline CDR1 and CDR2 sequences are SGHKS and YYEKEE (reference sequence). The CDR3 is 13 amino acids. V was clipped by 7 bases and J by 3 bases, with 12 bases between them. The chain's CDR3 is CASRGGGTDTQYF. CDR3 sequence (DNA): TGTGCCAGCCGCGGGGGCGGGACAGATACGCAGTATTTT.

A few counts support this clonotype. The chain has TRBV6-1 and TRBJ2-7, with D maybe TRBD1 (6 bases). Trimming took 2 bases from V and 3 from J, leaving 11 bases between them. Germline values: CDR1 MNHNS, CDR2 SASEGT. This CDR3 has 14 residues. CDR3 amino acids: CASSEPDSYYEQYF. DNA of the CDR3: TGTGCCAGCAGTGAACCGGACAGCTACTACGAGCAGTACTTC.

The chain is built from TRBV19 and TRBJ1-2, with 9 bases fitting TRBD1. Per the germline V gene, CDR1 is LNHDA and CDR2 is SQIVND (reference sequence). The CDR3 spans 15 residues. J gave up 3 bases and V 6 bases, and 8 bases lay outside the gene matches. The CDR3 loop reads CASREGGTGHYGYTF. Written as DNA, the CDR3 is TGTGCCAGTAGGGAAGGCGGGACAGGGCACTATGGCTACACCTTC.

By sample fraction, this clonotype is medium-sized (0.01 to 0.1%). The chain is built from TRBV29-1 and TRBJ2-5, with TRBD1 matching over 8 bases. J was trimmed by 4 bases and V by 7 bases; bases with no gene match: 5. CDR3 length equals 12 residues. Per germline, CDR1 SQVTM and CDR2 ANQGSEA. Written as DNA, the CDR3 is TGCAGCGCTGGGACAGGAGGAGAGACCCAGTACTTC. This encodes CSAGTGGETQYF. Combining the CDR3 with reference TRBV29-1 and TRBJ2-5 gives the whole variable domain SAVISQKPSRDICQRGTSLTIQCQVDSQVTMMFWYRQQPGQSLTLIATANQGSEATYESGFVIDKFPISRPNLTFSTLTVSNMSPEDSSIYLCSAGTGGETQYFGPGTRLLVL.

This clonotype rates as medium-sized (0.01 to 0.1%). The J gene is TRBJ2-3, the V gene TRBV19; 8 bases are shared with TRBD2. V dropped 3 bases and J dropped 4; count of bases not matched to a gene: 9. The germline V gene has CDR1 LNHDA and CDR2 SQIVND (reference sequence). CDR3 length: 16 residues. CDR3 loop: CASSITGGQGADTQYF. For the CDR3, the DNA is TGTGCCAGTAGTATTACGGGGGGGCAGGGTGCAGATACGCAGTATTTT.

Regarding this clonotype: A much larger clone is a single base away; this may be a read error. The gene calls are TRBV19 and TRBJ2-2; 8 bases align to TRBD2. This CDR3 has 15 residues. In germline, CDR1 is LNHDA, CDR2 SQIVND (reference sequence). Here the CDR3 reads CSSKGRRGDTGELFF. In DNA, the CDR3 is TGTTCCAGTAAGGGAAGGCGGGGGGACACCGGGGAGCTGTTTTTT.

The CDR3 region has the DNA TGCGCCAGCAGCCAAGCGGGGCAGGACAATCAGCCCCAGCATTTT. Its translation is CASSQAGQDNQPQHF. The rearrangement joins TRBV4-1 to TRBJ1-5; D is perhaps TRBD1 (5 bases). The CDR3 runs 15 residues. V lost 1 base and J 3 bases, leaving 10 bases between the germline ends. The germline V gene has CDR1 MGHRA and CDR2 YSYEKL.

This clonotype was seen a handful of times. The V call is TRBV12-3 or TRBV12-4, the J call TRBJ2-3, with a tentative D call TRBD1 (6 bases). The CDR3 contains 12 residues. The germline V and J ends were trimmed by 5 bases and 6 bases, with 9 bases remaining between them. CDR3 in DNA: TGTGCCAGCAGTCCAGGGGCCGATACGCAGTATTTT. This gives the protein CASSPGADTQYF.

This clonotype counts as medium-sized. The V gene is TRBV6-5, the J gene TRBJ2-3, with TRBD2 matching over 7 bases. V lost 5 bases to trimming and J lost 3 bases; unmatched junction nucleotides: 5. Looked up from germline, CDR1 is MNHEY and CDR2 is SVGAGI. This CDR3 contains 14 residues. The CDR3 bases are TGTGCCAGCAGTCTCTGGGGGGGGACAGATACGCAGTATTTT. Protein product: CASSLWGGTDTQYF.